The entry below gives a single T cell receptor (beta chain) sequence along with its context. The antigen is undetermined. This entry is derived from a study of CD8 T cells in ankylosing spondylitis. Study-level findings and limits: Within ankylosing spondylitis blood, a TCR beta motif made up of eight or nine highly homologous variants appeared to be characteristic.

Germline CDR1 reads KGHDR; CDR2 reads SFDVKD. The trim removed 6 bases at V and 6 bases at J, leaving 6 bases unmatched. The CDR3 is made up of 14 amino acids. TCRdb redid the calling of the 5' RACE reads with MiXCR, one entry per CDR3 protein. The sample includes 100,000 to 150,000 distinct CDR3 sequences, more than 15% seen only once; the top ten take roughly 30%. This chain uses TRBV24-1 with TRBJ1-4; 7 bases align to TRBD1. Sequenced sample: blood, either unsorted or a sorted T cell fraction (not recorded which). The TCR sequence derives from a male donor with ankylosing spondylitis. CDR3 region: CATSSTGQDEKLFF. The CDR3 nucleotides read TGTGCCACCAGTTCGACAGGGCAGGATGAAAAACTGTTTTTT.